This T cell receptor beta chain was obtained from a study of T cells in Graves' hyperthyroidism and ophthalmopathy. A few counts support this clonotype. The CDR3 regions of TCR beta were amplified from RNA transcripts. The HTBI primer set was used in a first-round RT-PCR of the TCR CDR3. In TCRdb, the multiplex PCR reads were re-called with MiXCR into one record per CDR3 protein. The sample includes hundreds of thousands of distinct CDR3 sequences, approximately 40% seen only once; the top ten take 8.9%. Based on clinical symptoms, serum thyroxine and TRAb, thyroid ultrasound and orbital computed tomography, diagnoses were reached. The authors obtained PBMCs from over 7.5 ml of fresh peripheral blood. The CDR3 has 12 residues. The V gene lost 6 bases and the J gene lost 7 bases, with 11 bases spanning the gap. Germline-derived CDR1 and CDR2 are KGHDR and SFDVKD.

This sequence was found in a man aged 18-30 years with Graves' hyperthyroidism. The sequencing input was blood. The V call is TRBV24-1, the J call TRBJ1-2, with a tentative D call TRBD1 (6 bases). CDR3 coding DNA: TGTGCCACCAGTCTAGGGGGTCTTGGCTACACCTTC. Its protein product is CATSLGGLGYTF.